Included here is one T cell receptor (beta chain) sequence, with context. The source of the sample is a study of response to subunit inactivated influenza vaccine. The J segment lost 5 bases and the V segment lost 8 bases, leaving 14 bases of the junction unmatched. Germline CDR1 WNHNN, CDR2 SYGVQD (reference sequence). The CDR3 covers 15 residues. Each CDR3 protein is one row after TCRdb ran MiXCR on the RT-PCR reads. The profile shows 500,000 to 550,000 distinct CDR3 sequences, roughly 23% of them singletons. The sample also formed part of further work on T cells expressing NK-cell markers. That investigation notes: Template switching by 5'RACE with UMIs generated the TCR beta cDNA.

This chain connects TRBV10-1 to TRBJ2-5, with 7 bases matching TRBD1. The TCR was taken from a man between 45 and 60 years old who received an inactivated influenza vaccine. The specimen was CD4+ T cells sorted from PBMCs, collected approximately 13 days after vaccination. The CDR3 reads CASLRQGQTRETQYF. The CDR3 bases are TGCGCCAGCCTCCGACAGGGCCAAACGCGGGAGACCCAGTACTTC.